A single sample gave rise to the 27 T cell receptor beta chains below, sequenced in a study of spatial heterogeneity in lung cancer (dated by TCRdb to the late 2010s). The sample's time point label is to be understood as: sample taken at primary tumor resection. Whole RNA extracted from tumor and nontumor lung tissue, or from cryopreserved PBMC samples, was used for TCR sequencing without cell sorting. Library preparation was by 5' RACE. The reads were generated on a NextSeq 500. TCRdb ran its own pipeline on the public reads, namely fastp trimming at Q25 and MiXCR clone calling, and kept in-frame beta chains. Every distinct CDR3 protein forms one entry, paired with its most common genes and DNA. The sample table shows over 7,000 distinct CDR3 sequences, and under 25% are seen once. The top ten hold more than 15% of the sample. Material: PBMCs, obtained at surgery. These receptors were obtained from a female donor with early-stage non-small cell lung cancer.

Relative to its sample, this clonotype is medium-sized. The chain carries TRBV10-3 and TRBJ2-7; tentatively, D is TRBD2 (6 bases). V dropped 0 bases and J dropped 3 bases, with 12 bases sitting between them. This CDR3 has 15 amino acids. Germline V CDR1 and CDR2: ENHRY, SYGVKD. For the CDR3, the DNA is TGTGCCATCAGTGAGTCGGGACTTCAATTCTACGAGCAGTACGTC. Protein: CAISESGLQFYEQYV.

This clonotype rates as medium-sized (0.01 to 0.1%). This chain connects TRBV3-1 to TRBJ2-5, with a weak D call TRBD1 (5 bases). With 0 bases removed from V and 6 bases from J, the gap between germline ends came to 8 bases. The CDR3 covers 13 residues. Germline assignment: CDR1 LGHDT and CDR2 YNNKEL (reference sequence). CDR3: CASSQEDSQTQYF. CDR3 nucleotides: TGTGCCAGCAGCCAAGAAGACAGCCAGACCCAGTACTTC.

By frequency in the sample, this clonotype is medium-sized (0.01 to 0.1%). CDR3 sequence: CASSPERGGEQFF. The CDR3 DNA is TGTGCCAGCAGCCCAGAGCGGGGAGGTGAGCAGTTCTTC. The chain carries TRBV3-1 and TRBJ2-1; 7 positions match TRBD2. CDR1 and CDR2 from the germline V gene are LGHDT and YNNKEL (reference sequence). V gave up 4 bases and J gave up 9 bases; unmatched junction bases: 6. The CDR3 loop spans 13 amino acids.

The chain has TRBV2 and TRBJ1-1; tentative D call: TRBD1 (5 bases). The CDR3 loop spans 15 amino acids. V shed 2 bases and J shed 7 bases, with 17 bases lying between them. Germline assignment: CDR1 SNHLY and CDR2 FYNNEI. The CDR3 sequence: CASSEWNRRDDEAFF. In DNA form, the CDR3 reads TGTGCCAGCAGTGAATGGAACAGGAGGGATGATGAAGCTTTCTTT. Filled out from reference TRBV2 and TRBJ1-1, the complete variable domain reads EPEVTQTPSHQVTQMGQEVILRCVPISNHLYFYWYRQILGQKVEFLVSFYNNEISEKSEIFDDQFSVERPDGSNFTLKIRSTKLEDSAMYFCASSEWNRRDDEAFFGQGTRLTVV.

By sample fraction, this clonotype is medium-sized (0.01 to 0.1%). CDR3 sequence: CASSPGRRRLAAFNEQFF. The CDR3 DNA is TGTGCCAGCAGCCCGGGACGCAGAAGGCTAGCCGCTTTCAATGAGCAGTTCTTC. The chain has TRBV7-9 and TRBJ2-1, with D perhaps assigned TRBD1 or TRBD2 (5 bases each). V was cut by 5 bases and J by 6 bases, with 26 bases left in between. The length of the CDR3 is 18 residues. Germline V gene lookup returns CDR1 SEHNR and CDR2 FQNEAQ (reference sequence).

The chain links TRBV30 to TRBJ2-5; TRBD2 aligns across 7 bases. Germline assignment: CDR1 GTSNPN and CDR2 SVGIG (reference sequence). V lost 2 bases and J lost 3; bases outside the gene matches: 12. There are 16 residues in the CDR3. CDR3 DNA: TGTGCCTGGAGTTTCGGGCCTGGACTAGGGGAAGAGACCCAGTACTTC. Encoded protein: CAWSFGPGLGEETQYF.

By proportion, this clonotype is medium-sized. The V call is TRBV27, the J call TRBJ1-2, with a tentative D call TRBD1 (5 bases). V dropped 7 bases and J dropped 3 bases, with 12 bases sitting between them. Germline values: CDR1 MNHEY, CDR2 SMNVEV (reference sequence). The CDR3 contains 13 residues. This CDR3 is CASKLGGDYGYTF. CDR3 nucleotide sequence: TGTGCCAGCAAGTTAGGAGGGGACTATGGCTACACCTTC.

This clonotype counts as medium-sized (0.01 to 0.1%). The chain links TRBV5-1 to TRBJ2-3; 9 bases are a match to TRBD2. This CDR3 is built from 15 residues. Germline assignment: CDR1 SGHRS and CDR2 YFSETQ. V dropped 4 bases and J dropped 6; count of bases not matched to a gene: 9. CDR3 sequence: CASSPRGGAFDTQYF. For the CDR3, the DNA is TGCGCCAGCAGCCCCCGCGGGGGGGCCTTCGATACGCAGTATTTT.

This clonotype came up a few times. V and J are TRBV24-1 and TRBJ2-6, with TRBD1 matching over 9 bases. J was trimmed by 3 bases and V by 6 bases; bases with no gene match: 2. This CDR3 region has 15 residues. Germline-derived CDR1 and CDR2 are KGHDR and SFDVKD. The CDR3 is CATSTGGDGANVLTF. The CDR3 DNA reads TGTGCCACCAGTACAGGGGGCGATGGGGCCAACGTCCTGACTTTC.

This clonotype was observed many times. The chain carries TRBV6-4 and TRBJ2-3; 12 bases map to TRBD2. This CDR3 has 15 amino acids. The junction had 2 bases not matched to a gene; V was cut back by 3 bases and J by 4 bases. Germline V gene sequence: CDR1 MRHNA, CDR2 SNTAGT. CDR3 DNA sequence: TGTGCCAGCAGTGATCCTAGCGGGGGGGCAGATACGCAGTATTTT. It specifies CASSDPSGGADTQYF.

CDR3 DNA: TGCAGTGCTCAGACAGGGGCCGGGACTGCTGCCTACGAGCAGTACTTC. Translated: CSAQTGAGTAAYEQYF. V usage is TRBV20-1 and J usage is TRBJ2-7, with TRBD1 matching 8 bases. Germline lookup yields CDR1 DFQATT and CDR2 SNEGSKA (reference sequence). V trimming: 5 bases; J trimming: 2 bases; junction bases outside the gene matches: 14. CDR3 size: 16 residues.

This clonotype has more than one count but fewer than ten. The chain joins TRBV29-1 to TRBJ2-7; D gene uncertain. Trimming shortened V by 4 bases and J by 5 bases, and 15 bases separated the two germline ends. Germline assignment: CDR1 SQVTM and CDR2 ANQGSEA. This CDR3 has 13 residues. This chain's CDR3 is CSVGLGNVHEQYF. As DNA, the CDR3 is TGCAGCGTTGGGTTAGGTAATGTCCACGAGCAGTACTTC.

The chain uses TRBV5-1 and TRBJ2-1; no clear D gene. V lost 4 bases and J 4 bases, leaving 15 bases between the germline ends. Per germline, CDR1 SGHRS and CDR2 YFSETQ. The CDR3 is made up of 15 amino acids. The CDR3 loop reads CASSLQGRRYNEQFF. The CDR3 region has the DNA TGCGCCAGCAGCCTACAAGGTCGAAGATACAATGAGCAGTTCTTC. The entire variable domain, with the rest obtained from reference TRBV5-1 and TRBJ2-1, is as follows: KAGVTQTPRYLIKTRGQQVTLSCSPISGHRSVSWYQQTPGQGLQFLFEYFSETQRNKGNFPGRFSGRQFSNSRSEMNVSTLELGDSALYLCASSLQGRRYNEQFFGPGTRLTVL.

This clonotype is labeled medium-sized. The rearrangement joins TRBV7-2 to TRBJ2-7; possible D gene TRBD2, 5 bases. The germline CDR1 and CDR2 sequences are SGHTA and FQGNSA. The V end was cut by 3 bases, the J end by 1 base, with 10 bases between. The CDR3 contains 14 residues. The CDR3 sequence is CASSFGGRSYEQYF. The CDR3 DNA follows: TGTGCCAGCAGCTTCGGAGGCCGATCCTACGAGCAGTACTTC.

This clonotype was recorded at least ten times. The rearrangement uses TRBV2 and TRBJ2-3; no clear D. The CDR3 sequence is 15 residues long. Trimming stripped 1 base from V and 4 bases from J, with 12 bases between. Germline V gene lookup returns CDR1 SNHLY and CDR2 FYNNEI. The CDR3 region is CASSEVSVAADTQYF. The CDR3 DNA is TGTGCCAGCAGTGAAGTCAGTGTGGCGGCAGATACGCAGTATTTT. Filled out from reference TRBV2 and TRBJ2-3, the complete variable domain reads EPEVTQTPSHQVTQMGQEVILRCVPISNHLYFYWYRQILGQKVEFLVSFYNNEISEKSEIFDDQFSVERPDGSNFTLKIRSTKLEDSAMYFCASSEVSVAADTQYFGPGTRLTVL.

The V gene is TRBV5-1, the J gene TRBJ1-1, with D possibly being TRBD1 (6 bases). The ends were cut back, 7 bases at V and 4 bases at J, with 17 bases in the middle. The germline V gene has CDR1 SGHRS and CDR2 YFSETQ. This CDR3 spans 14 amino acids. As DNA, the CDR3 is TGCGCCAGCTGGAGTGGGGGCCTGAGCACTGAAGCTTTCTTT. Translated, it gives CASWSGGLSTEAFF.

Sample share makes this clonotype medium-sized (0.01 to 0.1%). The chain carries TRBV11-2 and TRBJ2-1, with 8 bases identical to TRBD2. This CDR3 spans 21 amino acids. Germline loops: CDR1 SGHAT, CDR2 FQNNGV. V lost 0 bases to trimming and J lost 4 bases; unmatched junction nucleotides: 20. The CDR3 here is CASSLDPQAFSGKNHYNEQFF. CDR3 sequence (DNA): TGTGCCAGCAGCTTAGACCCGCAGGCCTTTAGCGGGAAAAACCATTACAATGAGCAGTTCTTC.

This clonotype was observed at least ten times. V usage is TRBV3-1 and J usage is TRBJ1-5; D is unclear. Looked up from germline, CDR1 is LGHDT and CDR2 is YNNKEL (reference sequence). The CDR3 is made up of 13 amino acids. V was clipped by 0 bases and J by 7 bases, with 7 bases between them. Here the CDR3 DNA reads TGTGCCAGCAGCCAAGATTCGACACAGCCCCAGCATTTT. This sequence encodes CASSQDSTQPQHF.

Many counts were recorded for this clonotype. A read error may explain this, as a much larger clone is one base away. The V and J genes are TRBV19 and TRBJ1-2; no definite D call. V lost 10 bases to trimming and J lost 4 bases, with 16 bases between them. CDR1 is LNHDA and CDR2 is SQIVND in the germline V gene (reference sequence). The CDR3 is 13 residues long. CDR3 sequence: CATSDGPFYGYTF. The CDR3 DNA reads as TGTGCCACCTCCGACGGGCCTTTCTATGGCTACACCTTC.

This clonotype came up a few times. The chain recombines TRBV6-5 with TRBJ2-7, with TRBD2 identical over 7 bases. After removal of 6 bases from V and 2 bases from J, the junction contained 13 bases not matched to a gene. Germline V CDR1 and CDR2: MNHEY, SVGAGI. The CDR3 runs 16 residues. The CDR3 spells CASRQIGGSLPYEQYF. The CDR3 DNA follows: TGTGCCAGCAGGCAAATTGGCGGGAGCCTCCCCTACGAGCAGTACTTC.

This clonotype was detected ten times or more. The V gene is TRBV7-3, the J gene TRBJ2-3, with a possible D match to TRBD2 (6 bases). The germline V gene has CDR1 SGHTA and CDR2 FQGTGA. The CDR3 is made up of 15 amino acids. Trimming stripped 5 bases from V and 3 bases from J, with 15 bases between. The CDR3 DNA is TGTGCCAGCAGCCAGCAGGGACTCGTTACAGATACGCAGTATTTT. Translated, it gives CASSQQGLVTDTQYF.

Sample share makes this clonotype medium-sized (0.01 to 0.1%). The chain combines TRBV3-1 with TRBJ2-1; D is undetermined. Deletions cut 5 bases from V and 4 bases from J, with 3 bases between. Germline CDR1 reads LGHDT; CDR2 reads YNNKEL (reference sequence). This CDR3 has 11 residues. CDR3 in DNA: TGTGCCAGCAGCGTATACAATGAGCAGTTCTTC. Protein product: CASSVYNEQFF.

By share, this clonotype counts as medium-sized. The rearrangement links TRBV5-1 to TRBJ2-3; 8 nucleotides line up with TRBD2. The CDR3 consists of 16 residues. The germline V gene has CDR1 SGHRS and CDR2 YFSETQ. Trimming took 5 bases from V and 5 from J; bases not matched to a gene: 13. This CDR3 is CASSLTSDTSGDTQYF. Written as DNA, the CDR3 is TGCGCCAGCAGTTTGACTAGCGATACTTCAGGAGATACGCAGTATTTT.

This clonotype is medium-sized. J is TRBJ2-2 and V is TRBV7-3; D unclear. V lost 4 bases, J lost 1 base, and 1 base lay in between. CDR3 length equals 12 residues. Germline CDR1 and CDR2: SGHTA and FQGTGA. The CDR3 is CASSWNTGELFF. The CDR3 bases are TGTGCCAGCAGCTGGAACACCGGGGAGCTGTTTTTT. Complete variable domain (other parts from reference TRBV7-3 and TRBJ2-2): GAGVSQTPSNKVTEKGKYVELRCDPISGHTALYWYRQSLGQGPEFLIYFQGTGAADDSGLPNDRFFAVRPEGSVSTLKIQRTERGDSAVYLCASSWNTGELFFGEGSRLTVL.

This clonotype has more than one count but fewer than ten. This may stem from a read error, because a much larger clone lies one nucleotide away. In DNA, the CDR3 is TGTACCAGCAGAGTAGGCGGGAACACCGGGGAGCTGTTTTTT. Residues: CTSRVGGNTGELFF. The V call is TRBV27, the J call TRBJ2-2; D gene uncertain. The germline CDR1 and CDR2 sequences are MNHEY and SMNVEV (reference sequence). CDR3 length equals 14 residues.

This clonotype is labeled medium-sized. CDR3 in DNA: TGTGCCAGCAGTGCTGGGAGCCTGTACAATGAGCAGTTCTTC. Its translation is CASSAGSLYNEQFF. V usage is TRBV11-3 and J usage is TRBJ2-1; perhaps TRBD2 as D (5 bases). CDR3 size: 14 residues. Germline CDR1 reads SGHNT; CDR2 reads YENEEA. The V end was cut by 6 bases, the J end by 4 bases, with 13 bases between. The complete variable domain, with remaining parts taken from reference TRBV11-3 and TRBJ2-1, reads EAGVVQSPRYKIIEKKQPVAFWCNPISGHNTLYWYLQNLGQGPELLIRYENEEAVDDSQLPKDRFSAERLKGVDSTLKIQPAELGDSAVYLCASSAGSLYNEQFFGPGTRLTVL.

The chain uses TRBV20-1 and TRBJ1-2; D unclear. The CDR3 runs to 13 residues. Trimming took 2 bases from V and 6 from J, leaving 13 bases between them. The germline CDR1 and CDR2 sequences are DFQATT and SNEGSKA (reference sequence). The CDR3 sequence: CSARRVREHGYTF. The CDR3 coding sequence is TGCAGTGCTAGAAGAGTAAGGGAGCATGGCTACACCTTC.